This TCR beta chain was sequenced for a study of glioma-infiltrating T cells. TCR alpha and beta CDR3 regions were amplified from RNA using iRepertoire nested multiplex PCR. For one-step reverse transcription and amplification, about 85-400 ng of tissue mRNA or PBMC total RNA was used. MiXCR was run by TCRdb on the multiplex PCR reads, yielding one entry per CDR3 protein. Of more than 100,000 distinct CDR3 sequences in the sample, around 30% are singletons; the top ten hold roughly 46%. The CDR3 is 13 amino acids. Germline assignment: CDR1 DFQATT and CDR2 SNEGSKA (reference sequence). V was pared by 0 bases and J by 9 bases, with 12 bases between. This clonotype came up many times. Its specificity is not known. Broader study findings: Non-neoplastic patients had below-expected tissue-blood divergence, while all gliomas exceeded expectation. CDR3 overlap between tissue and blood was very small.

Sequenced input: glioma tissue, nonneoplastic brain tissue, or PBMCs (not recorded which). The V and J genes are TRBV20-1 and TRBJ1-5; D ambiguous. The source of this sequence is a human donor with low-grade glioma or glioblastoma, undergoing nonglioma brain surgery, or in good health (not recorded which). The CDR3 nucleotides read TGCAGTGCTAGAGAGGTGGGAGGACGGCCCCAGCATTTT. This gives the protein CSAREVGGRPQHF.